This passage covers 10 T cell receptor beta chains from one sample sequenced in a study of blood T cell repertoires in COVID-19. Assay used: immunoSEQ multiplex PCR; TCRdb lists only in-frame clones, some missing. The data show around 300,000 clones, about 85% seen once. Material for sequencing was peripheral blood. The receptors here all came from a human donor in a cohort sampled during active COVID-19.

This chain links TRBV5-1 with TRBJ2-2; the match to TRBD2 covers 10 bases. Trimming took 1 base from V and 9 from J; bases not matched to a gene: 24. Germline V gene data show CDR1 as SGHRS and CDR2 as YFSETQ. The CDR3 has 21 amino acids. The CDR3 loop reads CASSLRDMTTASGSKKWELFF. The CDR3 DNA reads as TGCGCCAGCAGCTTGAGGGATATGACGACGGCTAGCGGGAGCAAAAAGTGGGAGCTGTTTTTT.

This clone has just a few counts. The gene calls are TRBV3-1 (or the pseudogene TRBV3-2) and TRBJ2-2; possibly TRBD1 for D (5 bases). The ends were cut back, 4 bases at V and 7 bases at J, with 13 bases in the middle. Looked up from germline, CDR1 is LGHDT and CDR2 is YNNKEL (reference sequence). The length of the CDR3 is 14 residues. The CDR3, as DNA: TGTGCCAGCAGCCCCATTGGGGCCGACGGGGAGCTGTTTTTT. This translates into CASSPIGADGELFF.

The rearrangement uses TRBV2 and TRBJ1-5; D is unresolved. V was clipped by 0 bases and J by 0 bases, with 9 bases between them. Germline V CDR1 and CDR2: SNHLY, FYNNEI. The length of the CDR3 is 16 residues. CDR3 sequence (DNA): TGTGCCAGCAGTGAAGCGCTCAGGTATAGCAATCAGCCCCAGCATTTT. It yields the protein CASSEALRYSNQPQHF. The variable domain in full, completed from reference TRBV2 and TRBJ1-5, reads EPEVTQTPSHQVTQMGQEVILRCVPISNHLYFYWYRQILGQKVEFLVSFYNNEISEKSEIFDDQFSVERPDGSNFTLKIRSTKLEDSAMYFCASSEALRYSNQPQHFGDGTRLSIL.

The V gene is TRBV4-3, the J gene TRBJ2-7, with 9 bases fitting TRBD1. This CDR3 has 16 amino acids. Per germline, CDR1 LGHNA and CDR2 YSLEER. V shed 2 bases and J 2 bases; nucleotides not matched to a gene: 7. Written as DNA, the CDR3 is TGCGCCAGCAGCCAAACCACCGGGACAGGGACCTACGAGCAGTACTTC. It codes for CASSQTTGTGTYEQYF.

The chain combines TRBV27 with TRBJ1-1; maybe TRBD1 (5 bases). The V gene lost 4 bases and the J gene lost 0 bases, with 36 bases spanning the gap. Germline values: CDR1 MNHEY, CDR2 SMNVEV (reference sequence). The length of the CDR3 is 23 residues. CDR3: CASSSLTGRSLDSLLRLNTEAFF. Here the CDR3 DNA reads TGTGCCAGCAGTTCTCTAACGGGCAGGTCTCTCGACAGCCTCTTGAGACTGAACACTGAAGCTTTCTTT.

In its sample, this clone was seen a few times. The chain employs TRBV7-2 and TRBJ2-3, with D possibly being TRBD2 (5 bases). From germline, CDR1 is SGHTA and CDR2 FQGNSA. CDR3 length: 16 amino acids. V was trimmed by 8 bases and J by 0 bases, leaving 18 bases between them. CDR3: CASRWSRGGSTDTQYF. For the CDR3, the DNA is TGTGCCAGCCGCTGGAGTCGCGGAGGTAGCACAGATACGCAGTATTTT.

The J gene is TRBJ1-1, the V gene TRBV6-1; possible D gene TRBD1, 5 bases. Germline V lookup: CDR1 MNHNS, CDR2 SASEGT. The V and J ends lost 2 bases and 11 bases respectively, with 24 bases between them. The CDR3 contains 16 residues. CDR3 sequence reads: CASSELAGTLEQAAFF. CDR3 DNA sequence: TGTGCCAGCAGTGAATTAGCGGGAACGCTAGAACAGGCGGCTTTCTTT.

The V gene is TRBV6-5, the J gene TRBJ1-6; 8 nucleotides align to TRBD1. CDR1 and CDR2 (germline): MNHEY, SVGAGI. The CDR3 has 14 residues. Unmatched junction bases numbered 9, after V lost 10 bases and J lost 7 bases. The CDR3 reads CAIQTGEGNSPLHF. CDR3 in DNA: TGTGCCATCCAGACAGGGGAAGGAAATTCACCCCTCCACTTT.

J is TRBJ2-1 and V is TRBV5-4, with D perhaps matching TRBD2 (6 bases). In germline, CDR1 is SGHNT, CDR2 YYREEE (reference sequence). V was pared by 0 bases and J by 10 bases, with 11 bases between. The CDR3 loop spans 13 amino acids. The DNA of the CDR3 is TGTGCCAGCAGCTTGGCCGGAGGGTTGGAGCAGTTCTTC. Translating it yields CASSLAGGLEQFF.

The chain joins TRBV5-5 to TRBJ1-6, with 10 bases identical to TRBD1. V shed 2 bases and J 9 bases; nucleotides not matched to a gene: 2. The CDR3 consists of 14 residues. Germline V lookup: CDR1 SGHKS, CDR2 YYEKEE (reference sequence). The CDR3 DNA reads as TGTGCCAGCAGCTTCGGGACAGGGGTTTCACCCCTCCACTTT. This translates into CASSFGTGVSPLHF.